Presented here are 21 T cell receptor beta chains from one specimen sequenced in a study of blood T cell repertoires in COVID-19. TCRdb's copy holds only in-frame clones and misses some; the assay was immunoSEQ multiplex PCR. The sample shows about 670,000 clones, 85% to 90% of them seen only once. The sequenced sample was peripheral blood. These receptors were obtained from a woman aged 18-30 years with acute or convalescent COVID-19.

The chain recombines TRBV21-1 with TRBJ2-7; the table calls TRBD1, which could not be checked here. TRBV21-1 represents a pseudogene. This CDR3 spans 23 amino acids. The CDR3 nucleotides are TGTGCCAGCATAGGCCCTAAGTTGGAAAACCTGTTTAACCCGGGACAGGCCCCCTACGAGCAGTACTTC. As protein: CASIGPKLENLFNPGQAPYEQYF.

This sequence joins TRBV14 and TRBJ1-2; 8 bases are shared with TRBD1. The CDR3 totals 14 residues. The junction had 8 bases not matched to a gene; V was cut back by 4 bases and J by 7 bases. In germline, CDR1 is SGHDN, CDR2 FVKESK. The DNA for the CDR3 is TGTGCCAGCAGCCGACTGACAGGGGCCCTTGGCTACACCTTC. Protein: CASSRLTGALGYTF.

The chain links TRBV2 to TRBJ1-2, with TRBD1 matching 12 bases. Trimming at V came to 1 base and at J to 8 bases, leaving 11 bases not matched to a gene. Germline-derived CDR1 and CDR2 are SNHLY and FYNNEI. This CDR3 has 17 residues. In DNA, the CDR3 is TGTGCCAGCAGTGAAGAGGTCGGGGGACAGGGGGCGTCCGGCTACACCTTC. Its protein product is CASSEEVGGQGASGYTF.

With respect to this clone: Other DNA sequences in the same sample also yield this CDR3. The V gene is TRBV6-5, the J gene TRBJ2-7; 7 bases are a match to TRBD2. The CDR3 consists of 11 residues. J lost 6 bases, V lost 5 bases, and 1 base had no gene match. Per the germline V gene, CDR1 is MNHEY and CDR2 is SVGAGI. As DNA, the CDR3 is TGTGCCAGCAGTAGGGAGGGCGAGCAGTACTTC. Translated, it gives CASSREGEQYF.

This clone has only one observation. The chain is built from TRBV6-5 and TRBJ1-1, with D tentatively TRBD1 (5 bases). The V gene's germline CDR1 is MNHEY and CDR2 SVGAGI. The CDR3 spans 13 residues. Trimming pared 6 bases from V and 4 bases from J, leaving 12 bases between. CDR3 bases: TGTGCCAGCAGGAAGGGGTGGCTCACTGAAGCTTTCTTT. Residues: CASRKGWLTEAFF.

CDR3 amino acids: CASSPPGAVRMDGYTF. In DNA, the CDR3 is TGTGCCAGCAGCCCTCCTGGGGCAGTCCGAATGGATGGCTACACCTTC. The chain joins TRBV4-2 to TRBJ1-2; D perhaps matches TRBD1 (5 bases). Looked up from germline, CDR1 is LGHNA and CDR2 is YNFKEQ. The CDR3 sequence is 16 residues long. The V end was cut by 4 bases, the J end by 6 bases, with 21 bases between.

The V call is TRBV19, the J call TRBJ1-3; 7 nucleotides line up with TRBD1. CDR3 size: 14 residues. V shed 6 bases, J shed 11 bases, and the junction held 13 bases outside the gene matches. Per germline, CDR1 LNHDA and CDR2 SQIVND (reference sequence). The CDR3 DNA reads as TGTGCCAGTAGAAACACGGACAGGCTGGTCGCCATATATTTT. Amino acids: CASRNTDRLVAIYF.

The genes are TRBV15 and TRBJ1-6; 7 nucleotides line up with TRBD1. V was clipped by 1 base and J by 8 bases; unmatched bases: 5. Germline V gene lookup returns CDR1 LNHNV and CDR2 YYDKDF (reference sequence). The CDR3 spans 15 residues. The CDR3 loop reads CATSRVRQGDSPLHF. CDR3 DNA: TGTGCCACCAGCAGAGTGCGACAGGGCGATTCACCCCTCCACTTT.

This clone appeared a few times. The V call is TRBV5-1, the J call TRBJ1-2; D uncertain. The CDR3 extends over 15 amino acids. CDR1 SGHRS and CDR2 YFSETQ come from the germline V gene. Between the trimmed V and J ends, which lost 4 bases and 1 base, there was a span of 14 bases. CDR3 in amino acids: CASSPEGGYNYGYTF. The CDR3 region has the DNA TGCGCCAGCAGCCCCGAGGGAGGGTATAACTATGGCTACACCTTC.

This clone was seen a few times. The gene calls are TRBV29-1 and TRBJ1-2; D remains ambiguous. Between the trimmed V and J ends, which lost 6 bases and 2 bases, there was a span of 7 bases. The CDR3 totals 11 residues. In germline, CDR1 is SQVTM, CDR2 ANQGSEA. The CDR3 DNA is TGCAGCGTGTGGCAGAACTATGGCTACACCTTC. It yields the protein CSVWQNYGYTF.

The V call is TRBV7-9, the J call TRBJ1-1; D might be TRBD1 (5 bases). This CDR3 has 12 residues. Trimming stripped 7 bases from V and 6 bases from J, with 12 bases between. Germline assignment: CDR1 SEHNR and CDR2 FQNEAQ (reference sequence). CDR3 sequence: CASIGGWAEAFF. For the CDR3, the DNA is TGTGCCAGCATCGGGGGGTGGGCTGAAGCTTTCTTT.

The gene calls are TRBV11-2 and TRBJ2-1, with 11 bases aligning to TRBD2. The J segment lost 7 bases and the V segment lost 5 bases, leaving 10 bases of the junction unmatched. The CDR3 extends over 16 amino acids. Germline CDR1 is SGHAT and CDR2 is FQNNGV. CDR3 in amino acids: CASSLYSGGARNEQFF. DNA of the CDR3: TGTGCCAGCAGCCTTTATAGCGGGGGGGCCCGTAATGAGCAGTTCTTC.

The chain is built from TRBV5-5 and TRBJ1-6; 7 nucleotides agree with TRBD1. CDR1 is SGHKS and CDR2 is YYEKEE in the germline V gene (reference sequence). Trimming removed 0 bases from V and 7 bases from J; junction bases left unmatched: 4. This CDR3 is 15 amino acids long. The CDR3 loop reads CASSLDRGGNSPLHF. The CDR3 coding sequence is TGTGCCAGCAGCTTGGACAGGGGCGGCAATTCACCCCTCCACTTT.

The rearrangement uses TRBV27 and TRBJ1-5, with 9 bases identical to TRBD1. This CDR3 spans 17 amino acids. The germline gives CDR1 MNHEY, CDR2 SMNVEV (reference sequence). The V and J ends lost 5 bases and 0 bases, in that order; junction bases with no gene match: 8. The CDR3 DNA reads as TGTGCCAGCAGTCTAGCCCGGACAGGGGATAGCAATCAGCCCCAGCATTTT. Encoded protein: CASSLARTGDSNQPQHF.

In this sample, this clone turned up once. The rearrangement links TRBV29-1 to TRBJ1-2; D is uncertain. Trimming removed 4 bases at V and 3 bases at J, with 12 bases between. The CDR3 sequence is 13 residues long. In germline, CDR1 is SQVTM, CDR2 ANQGSEA. The CDR3 coding sequence is TGCAGCGTTGTTTCCAGGAATTACTATGGCTACACCTTC. It translates to CSVVSRNYYGYTF.

This chain links TRBV11-2 with TRBJ1-6, with D maybe TRBD1 (5 bases). V lost 5 bases, J lost 0 bases, and 14 bases lay in between. The CDR3 is 17 amino acids. CDR1 and CDR2 from the germline V gene are SGHAT and FQNNGV. CDR3 in DNA: TGTGCCAGCAGCCTCCGGGGACTGAGCTCCTATAATTCACCCCTCCACTTT. Translating it yields CASSLRGLSSYNSPLHF.

The rearrangement uses TRBV9 and TRBJ2-7; TRBD1 matches at 8 bases. This CDR3 contains 17 residues. V lost 4 bases, J lost 5 bases, and 17 bases stayed unmatched. Germline CDR1 and CDR2: SGDLS and YYNGEE. The CDR3 reads CASSPGKNRDRINEQYF. The DNA for the CDR3 is TGTGCCAGCAGCCCAGGGAAGAACCGGGACAGGATCAACGAGCAGTACTTC.

There are a few counts of this clone. J is TRBJ2-1 and V is TRBV7-3, with 10 bases lining up with TRBD2. CDR3 size: 16 residues. Losses at the gene ends were 5 bases for V and 7 bases for J; bases not matched to a gene: 11. Germline V gives CDR1 SGHTA, CDR2 FQGTGA. In DNA form, the CDR3 reads TGTGCCAGCAGCCGCCAGAGCGGGGGGGCCTGGAATGAGCAGTTCTTC. Translation gives CASSRQSGGAWNEQFF.

The chain uses TRBV12-5 and TRBJ1-6; D may be TRBD1 (6 bases). The CDR3 spans 14 residues. Trimming left V 1 base short and J 10 bases short, with 11 bases between. From germline, CDR1 is LGHNT and CDR2 FRNRAP. As DNA, the CDR3 is TGTGCTAGTGGTTTGGAGGGGGATAGCTCACCCCTCCACTTT. This codes for CASGLEGDSSPLHF.

This rearrangement joins TRBV18 to TRBJ2-3; 11 positions agree with TRBD2. The germline CDR1 and CDR2 sequences are KGHSH and LQKENI. This CDR3 is 16 amino acids long. V shed 6 bases, J shed 0 bases, and the junction held 5 bases outside the gene matches. The CDR3 DNA is TGTGCCAGCTCCCGGGTAGCGGGGGGGAGCACAGATACGCAGTATTTT. Amino acids: CASSRVAGGSTDTQYF. Full variable domain (remainder filled in from reference TRBV18 and TRBJ2-3): NAGVMQNPRHLVRRRGQEARLRCSPMKGHSHVYWYRQLPEEGLKFMVYLQKENIIDESGMPKERFSAEFPKEGPSILRIQQVVRGDSAAYFCASSRVAGGSTDTQYFGPGTRLTVL.

The gene calls are TRBV6-5 and TRBJ1-2; 7 bases match TRBD1. The CDR3 loop spans 14 amino acids. CDR1 MNHEY and CDR2 SVGAGI come from the germline V gene. Trimming at V came to 6 bases and at J to 5 bases, leaving 9 bases not matched to a gene. In DNA form, the CDR3 reads TGTGCCAGCAGACGACAGGGAGTAGAATATGGCTACACCTTC. This encodes CASRRQGVEYGYTF.